The source of this T cell receptor beta chain is a study of blood T cell repertoires in COVID-19. In the study overall: From the United States, Italy and Spain came samples of acute and convalescent COVID-19. Nucleic acid was either cDNA or gDNA, and it came from T cells, B-cell-depleted T cells, or PBMCs.

In the study's own analysis: Estimation of nucleated cell counts was performed using reference gene primer amplification. Sequencing was performed with immunoSEQ multiplex PCR; in TCRdb, only in-frame clones are kept and a portion is missing. That table supplies the V and J calls and clone size; D and trimming were determined from the DNA. The sample includes 45,000 to 50,000 clones, around four fifths of them seen just once. Trimming left V 5 bases short and J 8 bases short, with 15 bases between. The CDR3 is 13 residues long. This rearrangement joins TRBV12-3 or TRBV12-4 to TRBJ1-2; D is perhaps TRBD1 (5 bases). This sequence was found in a man aged 70 or older with acute or convalescent COVID-19. Sequencing was performed on peripheral blood. CDR3 nucleotide sequence: TGTGCCAGCAGTGCGGGGAGCAAGGGGGGCTACACCTTC. Translated: CASSAGSKGGYTF.